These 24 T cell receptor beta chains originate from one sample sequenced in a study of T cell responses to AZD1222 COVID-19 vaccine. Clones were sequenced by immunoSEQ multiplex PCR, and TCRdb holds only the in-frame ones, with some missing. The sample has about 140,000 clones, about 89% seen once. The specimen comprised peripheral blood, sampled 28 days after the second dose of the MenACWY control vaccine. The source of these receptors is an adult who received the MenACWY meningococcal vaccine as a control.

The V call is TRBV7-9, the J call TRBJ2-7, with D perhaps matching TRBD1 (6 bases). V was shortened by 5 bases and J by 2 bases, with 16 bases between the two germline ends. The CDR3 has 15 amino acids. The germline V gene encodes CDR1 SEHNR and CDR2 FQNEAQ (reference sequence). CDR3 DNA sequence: TGTGCCAGCAGCGTACAGGGTAAGGCTCCCTACGAGCAGTACTTC. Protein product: CASSVQGKAPYEQYF.

This CDR3 reads CASSWHSGNTIYF. The CDR3 nucleotides are TGTGCCAGCAGTTGGCACTCTGGAAACACCATATATTTT. This chain uses TRBV28 with TRBJ1-3, with D unresolved. Germline V lookup: CDR1 MDHEN, CDR2 SYDVKM. Trimming left V 4 bases short and J 0 bases short, with 4 bases between. The CDR3 is made up of 13 amino acids. Full variable domain (remainder filled in from reference TRBV28 and TRBJ1-3): DVKVTQSSRYLVKRTGEKVFLECVQDMDHENMFWYRQDPGLGLRLIYFSYDVKMKEKGDIPEGYSVSREKKERFSLILESASTNQTSMYLCASSWHSGNTIYFGEGSWLTVV.

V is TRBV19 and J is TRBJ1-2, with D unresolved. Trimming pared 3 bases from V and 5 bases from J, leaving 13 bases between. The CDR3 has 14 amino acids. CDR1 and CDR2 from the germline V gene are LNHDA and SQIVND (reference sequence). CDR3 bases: TGTGCCAGTAGTATCCTGGAGGGCCCATATGGCTACACCTTC. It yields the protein CASSILEGPYGYTF.

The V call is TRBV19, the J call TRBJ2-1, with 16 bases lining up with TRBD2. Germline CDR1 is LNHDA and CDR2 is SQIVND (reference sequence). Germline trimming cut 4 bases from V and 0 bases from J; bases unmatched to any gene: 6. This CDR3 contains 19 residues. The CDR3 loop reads CASSRMGLAGGSSYNEQFF. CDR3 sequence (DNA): TGTGCCAGTAGTAGGATGGGACTAGCGGGAGGGAGCTCCTACAATGAGCAGTTCTTC.

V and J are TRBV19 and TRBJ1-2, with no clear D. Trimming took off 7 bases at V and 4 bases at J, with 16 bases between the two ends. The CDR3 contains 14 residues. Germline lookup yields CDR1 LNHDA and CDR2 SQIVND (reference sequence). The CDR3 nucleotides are TGTGCCAGTACCGATATTGTAAATGGCTATGGCTACACCTTC. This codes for CASTDIVNGYGYTF.

For the CDR3, the DNA is TGTGCCAGCAGCTTACTTTTGGATTACGAGCAGTACTTC. Residues: CASSLLLDYEQYF. The rearrangement uses TRBV7-9 and TRBJ2-7; no clear D. This CDR3 is built from 13 residues. The V gene's germline CDR1 is SEHNR and CDR2 FQNEAQ (reference sequence). The V and J ends lost 2 bases and 4 bases respectively, with 9 bases between them. Complete variable domain (other parts from reference TRBV7-9 and TRBJ2-7): DTGVSQNPRHKITKRGQNVTFRCDPISEHNRLYWYRQTLGQGPEFLTYFQNEAQLEKSRLLSDRFSAERPKGSFSTLEIQRTEQGDSAMYLCASSLLLDYEQYFGPGTRLTVT.

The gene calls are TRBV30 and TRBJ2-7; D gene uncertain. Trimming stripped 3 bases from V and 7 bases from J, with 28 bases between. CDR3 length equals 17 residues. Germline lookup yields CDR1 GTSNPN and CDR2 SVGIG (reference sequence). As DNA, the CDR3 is TGTGCCTGGAGCGTGGTTCCTGCTCTCCCAACCAAATTGGAGCAGTACTTC. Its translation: CAWSVVPALPTKLEQYF.

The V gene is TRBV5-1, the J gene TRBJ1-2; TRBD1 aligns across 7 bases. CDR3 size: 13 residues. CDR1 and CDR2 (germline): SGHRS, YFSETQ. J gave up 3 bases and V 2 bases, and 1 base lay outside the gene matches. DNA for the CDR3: TGCGCCAGCAGCTTAGGGACAGACTATGGCTACACCTTC. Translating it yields CASSLGTDYGYTF.

CDR3 sequence reads: CASRPTSGPYNEQFF. The CDR3 DNA reads as TGTGCCAGCAGACCGACTAGCGGGCCTTACAATGAGCAGTTCTTC. The chain is built from TRBV28 and TRBJ2-1; 10 bases agree with TRBD2. V lost 6 bases and J lost 4; bases outside the gene matches: 6. Germline V gives CDR1 MDHEN, CDR2 SYDVKM. CDR3 size: 15 residues.

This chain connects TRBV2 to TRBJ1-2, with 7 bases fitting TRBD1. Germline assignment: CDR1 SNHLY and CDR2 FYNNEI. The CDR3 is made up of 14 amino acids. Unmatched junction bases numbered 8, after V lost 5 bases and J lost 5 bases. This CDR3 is CASSIRQGTYGYTF. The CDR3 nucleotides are TGTGCCAGCAGTATACGACAGGGAACTTATGGCTACACCTTC.

DNA of the CDR3: TGTGCCATCAGTGGACAGGACTACGAGCAGTACTTC. Translation gives CAISGQDYEQYF. The V and J genes are TRBV10-3 and TRBJ2-7; possibly TRBD1 for D (6 bases). Germline-derived CDR1 and CDR2 are ENHRY and SYGVKD. V lost 4 bases and J 3 bases, leaving 7 bases between the germline ends. The CDR3 has 12 amino acids.

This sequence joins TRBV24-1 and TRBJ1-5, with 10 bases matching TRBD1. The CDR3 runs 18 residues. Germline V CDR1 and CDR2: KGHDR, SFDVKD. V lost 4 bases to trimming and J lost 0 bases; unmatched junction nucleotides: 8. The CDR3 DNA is TGTGCCACCAGTGAGAGGGACAGGGGACCTAATAGCAATCAGCCCCAGCATTTT. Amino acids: CATSERDRGPNSNQPQHF.

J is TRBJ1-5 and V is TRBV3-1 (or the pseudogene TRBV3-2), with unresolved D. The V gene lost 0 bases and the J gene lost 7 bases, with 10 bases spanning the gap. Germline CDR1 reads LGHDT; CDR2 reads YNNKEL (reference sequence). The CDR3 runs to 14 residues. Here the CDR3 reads CASSQDQGKQPQHF. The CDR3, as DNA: TGTGCCAGCAGCCAAGATCAAGGGAAGCAGCCCCAGCATTTT.

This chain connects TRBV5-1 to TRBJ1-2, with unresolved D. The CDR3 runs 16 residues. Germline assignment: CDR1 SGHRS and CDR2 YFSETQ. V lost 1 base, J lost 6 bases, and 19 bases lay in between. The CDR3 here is CASSLTVSAQSHGYTF. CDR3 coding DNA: TGCGCCAGCAGCTTGACCGTCTCGGCCCAGAGCCATGGCTACACCTTC.

CDR3 coding DNA: TGTGCCAGCAGAGGTGGACAGGGGTCCCAAAGGCTGTTTTTT. Its translation is CASRGGQGSQRLFF. The gene calls are TRBV6-5 and TRBJ2-2; 9 positions agree with TRBD1. CDR3 length: 14 amino acids. Per the germline V gene, CDR1 is MNHEY and CDR2 is SVGAGI. Unmatched junction bases numbered 12, after V lost 6 bases and J lost 13 bases.

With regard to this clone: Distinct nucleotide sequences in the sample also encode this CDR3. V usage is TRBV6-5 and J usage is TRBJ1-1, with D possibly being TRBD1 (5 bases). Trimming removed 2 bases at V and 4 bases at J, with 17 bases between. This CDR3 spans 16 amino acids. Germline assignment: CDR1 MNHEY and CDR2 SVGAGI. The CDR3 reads CASSYLRSGGSTEAFF. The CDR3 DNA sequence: TGTGCCAGCAGTTACCTGCGATCTGGGGGGAGCACTGAAGCTTTCTTT.

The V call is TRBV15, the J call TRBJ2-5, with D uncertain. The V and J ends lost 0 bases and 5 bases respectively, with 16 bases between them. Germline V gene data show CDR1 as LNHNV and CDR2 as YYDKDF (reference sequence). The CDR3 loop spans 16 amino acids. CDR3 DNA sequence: TGTGCCACCAGCAGAGATCTGATGGGTCCCGGGGAGACCCAGTACTTC. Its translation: CATSRDLMGPGETQYF.

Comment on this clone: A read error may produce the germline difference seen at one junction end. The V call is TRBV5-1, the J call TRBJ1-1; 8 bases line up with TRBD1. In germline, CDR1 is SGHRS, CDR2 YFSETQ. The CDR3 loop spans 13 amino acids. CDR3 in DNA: TGCGCCAGCAGCCCTGGGGCAGGACAGGGTTCCCTTTTT. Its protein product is CASSPGAGQGSLF.

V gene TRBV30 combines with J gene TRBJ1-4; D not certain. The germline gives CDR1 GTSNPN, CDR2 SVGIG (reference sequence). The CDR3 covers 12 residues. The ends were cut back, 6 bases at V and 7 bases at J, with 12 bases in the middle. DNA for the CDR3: TGTGCCTGTCAAGAACGAGGTGAAAAACTGTTTTTT. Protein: CACQERGEKLFF.

The chain's CDR3 is CASSIYRDLGGYTF. In DNA, the CDR3 is TGTGCCAGTAGTATCTACAGGGACCTCGGTGGCTACACCTTC. V and J are TRBV19 and TRBJ1-2; D may be TRBD1 (6 bases). The length of the CDR3 is 14 residues. Germline CDR1 reads LNHDA; CDR2 reads SQIVND (reference sequence). V was pared by 3 bases and J by 7 bases, with 15 bases between.

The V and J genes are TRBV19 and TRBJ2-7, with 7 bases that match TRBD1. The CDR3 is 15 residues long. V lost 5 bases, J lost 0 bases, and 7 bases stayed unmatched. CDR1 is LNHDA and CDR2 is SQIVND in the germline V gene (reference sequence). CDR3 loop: CASSPGQHLSYEQYF. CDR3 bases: TGTGCCAGTAGTCCGGGACAGCACCTCTCCTACGAGCAGTACTTC. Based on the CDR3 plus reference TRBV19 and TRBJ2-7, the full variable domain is DGGITQSPKYLFRKEGQNVTLSCEQNLNHDAMYWYRQDPGQGLRLIYYSQIVNDFQKGDIAEGYSVSREKKESFPLTVTSAQKNPTAFYLCASSPGQHLSYEQYFGPGTRLTVT.

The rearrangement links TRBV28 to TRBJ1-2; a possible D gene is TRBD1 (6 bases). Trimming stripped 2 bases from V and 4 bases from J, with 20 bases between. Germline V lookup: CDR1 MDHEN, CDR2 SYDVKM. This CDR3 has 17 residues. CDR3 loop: CASSLGGKGMRSYGYTF. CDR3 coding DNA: TGTGCCAGCAGTTTAGGGGGCAAGGGGATGCGGTCCTATGGCTACACCTTC.

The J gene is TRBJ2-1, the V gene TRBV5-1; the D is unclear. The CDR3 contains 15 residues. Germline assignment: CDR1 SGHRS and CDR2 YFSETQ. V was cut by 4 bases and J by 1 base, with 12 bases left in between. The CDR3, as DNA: TGCGCCAGCAGCAGATCTCGGGTTTCCTACAATGAGCAGTTCTTC. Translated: CASSRSRVSYNEQFF.

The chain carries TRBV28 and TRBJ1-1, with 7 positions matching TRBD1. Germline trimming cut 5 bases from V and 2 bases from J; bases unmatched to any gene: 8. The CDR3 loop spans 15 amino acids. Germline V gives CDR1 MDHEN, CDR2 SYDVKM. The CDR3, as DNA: TGTGCCAGCAGTCCCGGGACAGAAGAAAACACTGAAGCTTTCTTT. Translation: CASSPGTEENTEAFF.